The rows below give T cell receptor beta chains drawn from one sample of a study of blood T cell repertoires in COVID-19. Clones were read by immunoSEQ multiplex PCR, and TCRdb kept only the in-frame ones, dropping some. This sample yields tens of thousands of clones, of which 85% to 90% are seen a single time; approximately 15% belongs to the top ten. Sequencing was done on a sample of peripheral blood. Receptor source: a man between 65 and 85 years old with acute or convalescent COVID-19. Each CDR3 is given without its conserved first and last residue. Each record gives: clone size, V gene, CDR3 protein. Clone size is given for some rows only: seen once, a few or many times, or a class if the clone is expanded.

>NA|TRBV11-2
ASSPSNGVTEAF
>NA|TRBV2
ASSGQGAYYGYT
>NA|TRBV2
ASRRGTETQY
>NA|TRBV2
ASSEAPSTAYNSPLH
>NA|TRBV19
ASSQTSGIGAEQF
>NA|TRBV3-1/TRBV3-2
ASSPDRGSDTQY
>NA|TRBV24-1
AISTLDRGAEAF
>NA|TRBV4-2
ASSQDTAGTGNYGYT
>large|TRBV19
ASSIDPGNGYT
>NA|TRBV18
ASSPARQETQY
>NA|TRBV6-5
ASTDGGLYGYT
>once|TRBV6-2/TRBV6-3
ASSYSTGGDYGYT
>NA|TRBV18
ASSPTVTNEKLF
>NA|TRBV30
AWSLLAGGDTQY
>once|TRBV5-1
ASSPPLNTEAF